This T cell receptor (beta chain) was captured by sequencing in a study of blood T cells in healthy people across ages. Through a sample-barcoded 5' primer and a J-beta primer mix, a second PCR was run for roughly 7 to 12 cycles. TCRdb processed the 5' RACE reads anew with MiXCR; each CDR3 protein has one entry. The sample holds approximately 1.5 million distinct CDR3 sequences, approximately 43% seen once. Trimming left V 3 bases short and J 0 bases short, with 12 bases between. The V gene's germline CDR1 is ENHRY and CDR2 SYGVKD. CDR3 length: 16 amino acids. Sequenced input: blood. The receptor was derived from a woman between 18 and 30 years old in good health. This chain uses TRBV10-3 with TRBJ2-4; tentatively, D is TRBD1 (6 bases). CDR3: CAISDSDRIAKNIQYF. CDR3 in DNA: TGTGCCATCAGTGATTCCGACAGGATAGCCAAAAACATTCAGTACTTC.